This entry lists 21 T cell receptor beta chains sequenced from one sample in a study of OX40 agonist ivuxolimab in advanced cancers. Profiling relied on immunoSEQ multiplex PCR, and the TCRdb table lists in-frame clones only, not all of them. Of approximately 74,000 clones in the sample, around 90% were seen once. Sequenced here: CD4+ or CD8+ T cells sorted from blood, sampled in a trial of the OX40 agonist ivuxolimab. These receptors all come from an adult with an advanced solid tumor such as melanoma, head and neck, liver or kidney cancer.

The rearrangement joins TRBV11-2 to TRBJ2-5; TRBD2 is a possible D gene (6 bases). The CDR3 totals 15 residues. With 1 base removed from V and 3 bases from J, the gap between germline ends came to 12 bases. CDR1 and CDR2 from the germline V gene are SGHAT and FQNNGV. CDR3 residues: CASSLGMVAEETQYF. The CDR3 DNA follows: TGTGCCAGCAGCTTAGGTATGGTAGCGGAAGAGACCCAGTACTTC.

This chain uses TRBV30 with TRBJ2-2; 7 positions match TRBD1. This CDR3 has 18 residues. Germline values: CDR1 GTSNPN, CDR2 SVGIG (reference sequence). J lost 1 base, V lost 2 bases, and 13 bases had no gene match. CDR3 sequence reads: CAWSPGQEDTRNTGELFF. CDR3 DNA sequence: TGTGCCTGGAGTCCTGGACAGGAGGATACACGGAACACCGGGGAGCTGTTTTTT. The complete variable domain, with remaining parts taken from reference TRBV30 and TRBJ2-2, reads SQTIHQWPATLVQPVGSPLSLECTVEGTSNPNLYWYRQAAGRGLQLLFYSVGIGQISSEVPQNLSASRPQDRQFILSSKKLLLSDSGFYLCAWSPGQEDTRNTGELFFGEGSRLTVL.

The rearrangement joins TRBV28 to TRBJ2-5; 7 bases match TRBD2. The CDR3 runs 14 residues. With V trimmed by 6 bases and J by 9 bases, 13 bases remained unmatched. Germline lookup yields CDR1 MDHEN and CDR2 SYDVKM. The CDR3, as DNA: TGTGCCAGCAGACCTCTAGCGGCCTCCGGGGCCCAGTACTTC. Protein sequence: CASRPLAASGAQYF.

V gene TRBV7-2 combines with J gene TRBJ2-7, with D unclear. The germline V gene encodes CDR1 SGHTA and CDR2 FQGNSA. V was trimmed by 3 bases and J by 3 bases, leaving 6 bases between them. The CDR3 contains 12 residues. In DNA, the CDR3 is TGTGCCAGCAGCTTCGCTTTCTACGAGCAGTACTTC. Its protein is CASSFAFYEQYF.

The J gene is TRBJ1-1, the V gene TRBV28; weak D call: TRBD1 (6 bases). V was cut by 2 bases and J by 5 bases, with 15 bases left in between. The CDR3 sequence is 15 residues long. Germline V gene data show CDR1 as MDHEN and CDR2 as SYDVKM. The CDR3 is CASSLEGGWGTEAFF. DNA of the CDR3: TGTGCCAGCAGTTTAGAGGGGGGTTGGGGGACTGAAGCTTTCTTT.

CDR3 coding DNA: TGTGCCAGCAGCTTAAGACAACAAGAGACCCAGTACTTC. It yields the protein CASSLRQQETQYF. The chain is built from TRBV7-3 and TRBJ2-5, with unresolved D. Trimming left V 1 base short and J 2 bases short, with 5 bases between. This CDR3 comprises 13 residues. CDR1 is SGHTA, CDR2 FQGTGA, per germline.

The chain employs TRBV4-3 and TRBJ2-7; D uncertain. V lost 4 bases to trimming and J lost 7 bases, with 14 bases between them. Germline assignment: CDR1 LGHNA and CDR2 YSLEER. This CDR3 has 13 amino acids. The CDR3 loop reads CASSREGQREQYF. The CDR3 bases are TGCGCCAGCAGCCGAGAAGGGCAGAGGGAGCAGTACTTC.

This clone came up once. CDR3 coding DNA: TGTGCCAGTAGTAACCCGGGAGTGCCAGACGATACGCAGTATTTT. It specifies CASSNPGVPDDTQYF. V and J are TRBV19 and TRBJ2-3, with TRBD2 as a possible D gene (6 bases). V lost 4 bases and J 6 bases, leaving 17 bases between the germline ends. The germline V gene has CDR1 LNHDA and CDR2 SQIVND (reference sequence). This CDR3 is 15 amino acids long.

In this sample, this clone turned up once. The V and J genes are TRBV9 and TRBJ2-7; no firm D call. V gave up 0 bases and J gave up 0 bases, with 4 bases separating them. This CDR3 spans 13 amino acids. Germline CDR1 SGDLS, CDR2 YYNGEE. The CDR3: CASSVDNSYEQYF. Here the CDR3 DNA reads TGTGCCAGCAGCGTAGACAACTCCTACGAGCAGTACTTC.

The rearrangement uses TRBV19 and TRBJ2-3; TRBD1 might be the D (6 bases). Germline V gene lookup returns CDR1 LNHDA and CDR2 SQIVND (reference sequence). The CDR3 runs 16 residues. Trimming removed 5 bases at V and 0 bases at J, with 15 bases between. CDR3 coding DNA: TGTGCCAGTAGTGGCCAGGGGCACCCTAGCACAGATACGCAGTATTTT. Residues: CASSGQGHPSTDTQYF.

This clone has only one observation. V and J are TRBV4-3 and TRBJ2-3, with D perhaps TRBD1 (5 bases). CDR1 is LGHNA and CDR2 is YSLEER in the germline V gene. This CDR3 has 16 residues. The V end was cut by 0 bases, the J end by 2 bases, with 12 bases between. Here the CDR3 reads CASSQDAARVTDTQYF. CDR3 sequence (DNA): TGCGCCAGCAGCCAAGACGCGGCCAGGGTCACAGATACGCAGTATTTT.

The V gene is TRBV27, the J gene TRBJ1-4, with a weak D call TRBD1 (6 bases). Germline V CDR1 and CDR2: MNHEY, SMNVEV (reference sequence). The CDR3 consists of 15 residues. V was pared by 2 bases and J by 1 base, with 8 bases between. As DNA, the CDR3 is TGTGCCAGCAGTTTAGGCAGGGGAACTAATGAAAAACTGTTTTTT. It codes for CASSLGRGTNEKLFF.

The rearrangement links TRBV19 to TRBJ2-7; 7 bases fit TRBD2. Germline lookup yields CDR1 LNHDA and CDR2 SQIVND (reference sequence). V lost 3 bases to trimming and J lost 0 bases; unmatched junction nucleotides: 5. The CDR3 has 15 amino acids. CDR3 region: CASSIGGRSSYEQYF. CDR3 in DNA: TGTGCCAGTAGTATCGGCGGGAGAAGCTCCTACGAGCAGTACTTC.

V gene TRBV10-3 combines with J gene TRBJ2-7; 10 bases fit TRBD2. Looked up from germline, CDR1 is ENHRY and CDR2 is SYGVKD. The CDR3 length is 16 residues. The J segment lost 3 bases and the V segment lost 3 bases, leaving 8 bases of the junction unmatched. CDR3 DNA sequence: TGTGCCATCAGTGAATTCTCGGCTAGCGGGAGCTACGAGCAGTACTTC. This codes for CAISEFSASGSYEQYF.

The chain couples TRBV15 to TRBJ2-3, with TRBD2 as a possible D gene (6 bases). CDR3 size: 16 residues. Per germline, CDR1 LNHNV and CDR2 YYDKDF (reference sequence). The germline V and J ends were trimmed by 1 base and 0 bases, with 11 bases remaining between them. The CDR3 spells CATSRGSSGSTDTQYF. The CDR3 DNA is TGTGCCACCAGCAGAGGAAGTAGCGGCAGCACAGATACGCAGTATTTT.

The chain is built from TRBV2 and TRBJ2-3; 7 bases fit TRBD1. V trimming: 6 bases; J trimming: 1 base; junction bases outside the gene matches: 10. Germline V lookup: CDR1 SNHLY, CDR2 FYNNEI. The CDR3 loop spans 16 amino acids. CDR3 coding DNA: TGTGCCAGCAGCGCAGGACAGGAGAAACGCACAGATACGCAGTATTTT. Translating gives CASSAGQEKRTDTQYF.

The CDR3 loop reads CASSHNRDSYSYNEQFF. The CDR3 coding sequence is TGCGCCAGCAGCCATAACCGGGACAGCTATTCCTACAATGAGCAGTTCTTC. The chain uses TRBV4-1 and TRBJ2-1, with TRBD1 matching over 7 bases. This CDR3 is 17 amino acids long. The germline V gene has CDR1 MGHRA and CDR2 YSYEKL. The J segment lost 1 base and the V segment lost 3 bases, leaving 9 bases of the junction unmatched.

This clone was seen just once. This chain links TRBV10-3 with TRBJ2-3; TRBD1 is a possible D gene (5 bases). Germline V gives CDR1 ENHRY, CDR2 SYGVKD. Trimming took 0 bases from V and 6 from J, leaving 16 bases between them. The CDR3 totals 16 residues. Here the CDR3 reads CAISESIWGSSDTQYF. For the CDR3, the DNA is TGTGCCATCAGTGAGTCGATTTGGGGCTCCTCCGATACGCAGTATTTT.

This chain joins TRBV7-9 and TRBJ2-1; D gene uncertain. V was cut by 5 bases and J by 9 bases, with 14 bases left in between. Germline assignment: CDR1 SEHNR and CDR2 FQNEAQ (reference sequence). This CDR3 spans 13 amino acids. The CDR3 spells CASSRNGLVEQFF. The CDR3, as DNA: TGTGCCAGCAGCAGAAACGGGTTGGTTGAGCAGTTCTTC.

This chain connects TRBV2 to TRBJ2-2; D is perhaps TRBD2 (6 bases). Germline V lookup: CDR1 SNHLY, CDR2 FYNNEI. The germline V and J ends were trimmed by 6 bases and 4 bases, with 21 bases remaining between them. CDR3 length equals 17 residues. The DNA for the CDR3 is TGTGCCAGCAGCGCGACTGGGACTCACGAGGGCACCGGGGAGCTGTTTTTT. Its translation: CASSATGTHEGTGELFF. The entire variable domain, with the rest obtained from reference TRBV2 and TRBJ2-2, is as follows: EPEVTQTPSHQVTQMGQEVILRCVPISNHLYFYWYRQILGQKVEFLVSFYNNEISEKSEIFDDQFSVERPDGSNFTLKIRSTKLEDSAMYFCASSATGTHEGTGELFFGEGSRLTVL.

V usage is TRBV14 and J usage is TRBJ2-1, with D tentatively TRBD2 (8 bases). V was shortened by 4 bases and J by 9 bases, with 22 bases between the two germline ends. The CDR3 runs 16 residues. CDR1 and CDR2 from the germline V gene are SGHDN and FVKESK. CDR3 protein: CASSRQQGLAGTEQFF. CDR3 sequence (DNA): TGTGCCAGCAGCCGCCAACAGGGGCTAGCGGGTACTGAGCAGTTCTTC.